These 30 T cell receptor beta chains share one sample of origin, sequenced in a study of T cell responses to AZD1222 COVID-19 vaccine. Sequencing was performed with immunoSEQ multiplex PCR; in TCRdb, only in-frame clones are kept and a portion is missing. The profile covers about 100,000 clones, with 88% appearing a single time and roughly 2.8% taken by the ten largest. Here the sequenced sample was peripheral blood, taken on day 0 of AZD1222 vaccination. The receptors were sampled from an adult in good health.

The gene calls are TRBV19 and TRBJ1-5; D not resolved. Per germline, CDR1 LNHDA and CDR2 SQIVND (reference sequence). The CDR3 covers 15 residues. Trimming cost V 7 bases and J 2 bases, with 15 bases left between them. The CDR3 bases are TGTGCCAGTAACGGGCCCCTCTACGGCAATCAGCCCCAGCATTTT. Translated, it gives CASNGPLYGNQPQHF. The variable domain in full, with the rest retrieved from reference TRBV19 and TRBJ1-5, is DGGITQSPKYLFRKEGQNVTLSCEQNLNHDAMYWYRQDPGQGLRLIYYSQIVNDFQKGDIAEGYSVSREKKESFPLTVTSAQKNPTAFYLCASNGPLYGNQPQHFGDGTRLSIL.

J is TRBJ2-4 and V is TRBV18; 7 nucleotides align to TRBD1. J gave up 4 bases and V 3 bases, and 0 bases lay outside the gene matches. Germline-derived CDR1 and CDR2 are KGHSH and LQKENI. The CDR3 length is 13 residues. CDR3 loop: CASSPGQKNIQYF. CDR3 sequence (DNA): TGTGCCAGCTCACCGGGACAGAAAAACATTCAGTACTTC.

The chain joins TRBV5-6 to TRBJ2-7, with no clear D. Trimming left V 0 bases short and J 6 bases short, with 10 bases between. Looked up from germline, CDR1 is SGHDT and CDR2 is YYEEEE. The CDR3 is 13 amino acids. CDR3 sequence reads: CASSLVWVSEQYF. In nucleotides, the CDR3 is TGTGCCAGCAGCTTGGTATGGGTAAGCGAGCAGTACTTC.

This clone appeared once. V usage is TRBV4-3 and J usage is TRBJ2-1, with TRBD1 identical over 7 bases. The ends lost 0 bases at V and 2 bases at J; junction bases unmatched: 1. In germline, CDR1 is LGHNA, CDR2 YSLEER. The length of the CDR3 is 15 residues. The CDR3 loop reads CASSQEDRAYNEQFF. CDR3 nucleotides: TGCGCCAGCAGCCAAGAAGACAGGGCCTACAATGAGCAGTTCTTC.

The J gene is TRBJ1-6, the V gene TRBV3-1 (or the pseudogene TRBV3-2); perhaps TRBD1 as D (6 bases). CDR3 length: 15 amino acids. The germline gives CDR1 LGHDT, CDR2 YNNKEL (reference sequence). Trimming removed 1 base from V and 4 bases from J, with 8 bases in between. The CDR3 is CASSQGTAYNSPLHF. In nucleotides, the CDR3 is TGTGCCAGCAGCCAAGGGACAGCTTATAATTCACCCCTCCACTTT.

This clone was found a few times. V is TRBV3-1 (or the pseudogene TRBV3-2) and J is TRBJ2-2; D is unresolved. The CDR3 covers 15 residues. Germline V gene sequence: CDR1 LGHDT, CDR2 YNNKEL (reference sequence). Deletions cut 1 base from V and 2 bases from J, with 8 bases between. The CDR3 here is CASSQGTINTGELFF. Written as DNA, the CDR3 is TGTGCCAGCAGCCAAGGTACGATTAACACCGGGGAGCTGTTTTTT.

The J gene is TRBJ1-1, the V gene TRBV14, with D maybe TRBD1 (6 bases). The CDR3 spans 15 residues. With 6 bases removed from V and 0 bases from J, the gap between germline ends came to 14 bases. CDR1 and CDR2 from the germline V gene are SGHDN and FVKESK. CDR3 sequence: CASSPQGRMNTEAFF. The CDR3 DNA is TGTGCCAGCAGTCCACAGGGACGGATGAACACTGAAGCTTTCTTT.

The chain has TRBV3-1 (or the pseudogene TRBV3-2) and TRBJ1-4; perhaps TRBD1 as D (5 bases). The CDR3 extends over 15 amino acids. V dropped 2 bases and J dropped 8 bases, with 15 bases sitting between them. Germline V gene sequence: CDR1 LGHDT, CDR2 YNNKEL (reference sequence). Here the CDR3 DNA reads TGTGCCAGCAGCCAAACCGCCCGGGGGGGAGAAAAACTGTTTTTT. Encoded protein: CASSQTARGGEKLFF.

The chain uses TRBV28 and TRBJ1-5; TRBD1 agrees at 8 bases. The germline V gene has CDR1 MDHEN and CDR2 SYDVKM. The junction had 3 bases not matched to a gene; V was cut back by 6 bases and J by 2 bases. There are 14 residues in the CDR3. CDR3 sequence reads: CASRVTGGNQPQHF. In DNA form, the CDR3 reads TGTGCCAGCAGAGTGACAGGGGGCAATCAGCCCCAGCATTTT.

The V and J genes are TRBV5-5 and TRBJ2-5, with D possibly being TRBD2 (6 bases). The V gene lost 4 bases and the J gene lost 5 bases, with 18 bases spanning the gap. The CDR3 sequence is 15 residues long. Germline V gives CDR1 SGHKS, CDR2 YYEKEE (reference sequence). This CDR3 reads CASSQGPSGRETQYF. DNA of the CDR3: TGTGCCAGCAGCCAAGGGCCATCTGGGAGGGAGACCCAGTACTTC.

This rearrangement joins TRBV19 to TRBJ1-2; TRBD1 might be the D (5 bases). Trimming took off 0 bases at V and 4 bases at J, with 18 bases between the two ends. In germline, CDR1 is LNHDA, CDR2 SQIVND (reference sequence). There are 17 residues in the CDR3. This CDR3 reads CASSIDRRGSSGYGYTF. In DNA, the CDR3 is TGTGCCAGTAGTATAGATCGGCGGGGGAGTTCTGGCTATGGCTACACCTTC.

The genes are TRBV7-2 and TRBJ2-3, with 12 bases that match TRBD2. Germline CDR1 is SGHTA and CDR2 is FQGNSA. Losses at the gene ends were 1 base for V and 1 base for J; bases not matched to a gene: 0. This CDR3 contains 16 residues. The CDR3: CASSLGTSGGTDTQYF. The CDR3 nucleotides read TGTGCCAGCAGCTTAGGGACTAGCGGGGGCACAGATACGCAGTATTTT.

This clone was found once. The rearrangement joins TRBV7-9 to TRBJ1-1, with D tentatively TRBD1 (5 bases). V lost 2 bases and J 4 bases, leaving 11 bases between the germline ends. There are 14 residues in the CDR3. Germline values: CDR1 SEHNR, CDR2 FQNEAQ (reference sequence). CDR3 loop: CASSLIDSGTEAFF. The CDR3 DNA reads TGTGCCAGCAGCTTAATCGACAGCGGCACTGAAGCTTTCTTT.

This chain connects TRBV2 to TRBJ1-5; 9 bases map to TRBD1. From germline, CDR1 is SNHLY and CDR2 FYNNEI. J was trimmed by 4 bases and V by 7 bases; bases with no gene match: 5. CDR3 length: 14 amino acids. CDR3 in DNA: TGTGCCAGCAATCGGGACAGGGCGAATCAGCCCCAGCATTTT. Amino acid sequence: CASNRDRANQPQHF.

The chain uses TRBV19 and TRBJ1-1; 9 nucleotides match TRBD1. J gave up 4 bases and V 4 bases, and 10 bases lay outside the gene matches. The germline V gene has CDR1 LNHDA and CDR2 SQIVND (reference sequence). This CDR3 contains 16 residues. The CDR3 DNA sequence: TGTGCCAGTAGTACCGTACAGGGGGCTCGTGGCACTGAAGCTTTCTTT. Encoded protein: CASSTVQGARGTEAFF.

The table lists this clone with a count of one. This sequence joins TRBV6-5 and TRBJ1-2; D remains ambiguous. CDR1 MNHEY and CDR2 SVGAGI come from the germline V gene. CDR3 length: 13 amino acids. Trimming pared 5 bases from V and 2 bases from J, leaving 9 bases between. CDR3 in DNA: TGTGCCAGCAGTACAGACGGAAACTATGGCTACACCTTC. It translates to CASSTDGNYGYTF.

CDR3 amino acids: CASSVYGPNEKLFF. The CDR3 DNA follows: TGTGCCAGCAGTGTGTACGGCCCTAATGAAAAACTGTTTTTT. V gene TRBV2 combines with J gene TRBJ1-4; no firm D call. Trimming left V 4 bases short and J 3 bases short, with 9 bases between. CDR3 length: 14 residues. Germline V CDR1 and CDR2: SNHLY, FYNNEI.

The chain joins TRBV5-4 to TRBJ2-3, with 8 bases lining up with TRBD1. The V gene end was trimmed by 3 bases and the J gene end by 4 bases; junction bases not matched to a gene: 7. The CDR3 spans 15 residues. CDR1 SGHNT and CDR2 YYREEE come from the germline V gene (reference sequence). Written as DNA, the CDR3 is TGTGCCAGCAGCTACCGGACAGGGCAGGCAGATACGCAGTATTTT. Amino acid sequence: CASSYRTGQADTQYF.

This sequence joins TRBV6-2 or TRBV6-3 and TRBJ1-5; D not resolved. Looked up from germline, CDR1 is MNHEY and CDR2 is SVGEGT. V shed 6 bases and J shed 11 bases, with 17 bases lying between them. The CDR3 has 13 amino acids. CDR3 bases: TGTGCCAGCAGGCCTCCGGGTGCCGTGGCCCAGCATTTT. It specifies CASRPPGAVAQHF.

The chain uses TRBV7-9 and TRBJ1-1; 9 bases align to TRBD1. The germline gives CDR1 SEHNR, CDR2 FQNEAQ (reference sequence). This CDR3 has 14 amino acids. The J segment lost 4 bases and the V segment lost 4 bases, leaving 4 bases of the junction unmatched. For the CDR3, the DNA is TGTGCCAGCAGCTCGACAGGGGGGCGCACTGAAGCTTTCTTT. Residues: CASSSTGGRTEAFF. The complete variable domain, with remaining parts taken from reference TRBV7-9 and TRBJ1-1, reads DTGVSQNPRHKITKRGQNVTFRCDPISEHNRLYWYRQTLGQGPEFLTYFQNEAQLEKSRLLSDRFSAERPKGSFSTLEIQRTEQGDSAMYLCASSSTGGRTEAFFGQGTRLTVV.

The chain uses TRBV3-1 (or the pseudogene TRBV3-2) and TRBJ2-3, with 8 bases aligning to TRBD2. The CDR3 contains 17 residues. Trimming took 0 bases from V and 1 from J; bases not matched to a gene: 6. The germline V gene has CDR1 LGHDT and CDR2 YNNKEL (reference sequence). The CDR3 here is CASSQDIGGDGTDTQYF. The CDR3 DNA reads as TGTGCCAGCAGCCAAGATATCGGGGGGGACGGCACAGATACGCAGTATTTT.

The chain uses TRBV9 and TRBJ2-7; the D is unclear. The V gene's germline CDR1 is SGDLS and CDR2 YYNGEE. The CDR3 has 13 residues. The V and J ends lost 2 bases and 3 bases respectively, with 9 bases between them. The chain's CDR3 is CASSVRADYEQYF. In DNA, the CDR3 is TGTGCCAGCAGCGTCCGGGCCGACTACGAGCAGTACTTC.

The V gene is TRBV19, the J gene TRBJ1-5; the D gene is possibly TRBD1 (6 bases). There are 14 residues in the CDR3. In germline, CDR1 is LNHDA, CDR2 SQIVND (reference sequence). V was cut by 9 bases and J by 7 bases, with 19 bases left in between. The DNA of the CDR3 is TGTGCCAGCACCTGGGGGGGGCCCCGGCAGCCCCAGCATTTT. This sequence encodes CASTWGGPRQPQHF.

The J gene is TRBJ2-4, the V gene TRBV2; unclear D gene. The CDR3 covers 11 residues. Germline CDR1 SNHLY, CDR2 FYNNEI. V lost 6 bases, J lost 9 bases, and 9 bases lay in between. CDR3 coding DNA: TGTGCCAGCAGCGGAACGACCATTCAGTACTTC. As protein: CASSGTTIQYF.

The chain carries TRBV27 and TRBJ1-1; 7 positions match TRBD1. CDR1 is MNHEY and CDR2 is SMNVEV in the germline V gene (reference sequence). The V segment lost 6 bases and the J segment 0 bases; nucleotides outside the gene matches: 4. The CDR3 contains 14 residues. CDR3 loop: CASRWTGMNTEAFF. The CDR3 bases are TGTGCCAGCAGGTGGACAGGAATGAACACTGAAGCTTTCTTT.

The chain has TRBV5-4 and TRBJ1-2; no clear D gene. Trimming pared 4 bases from V and 8 bases from J, leaving 15 bases between. The germline gives CDR1 SGHNT, CDR2 YYREEE (reference sequence). The CDR3 length is 13 residues. CDR3 DNA: TGTGCCAGCAGCCAGCCCCCGGGGATCGGCTACACCTTC. This sequence encodes CASSQPPGIGYTF.

The count of this clone is one. This rearrangement joins TRBV7-6 to TRBJ1-5, with D perhaps matching TRBD1 (5 bases). V shed 3 bases and J shed 0 bases, with 18 bases lying between them. Per germline, CDR1 SGHVS and CDR2 FNYEAQ. This CDR3 has 18 amino acids. CDR3 DNA sequence: TGTGCCAGCAGCTTGGGGCCGGCCGGGTCTCTTAGCAATCAGCCCCAGCATTTT. Amino acids: CASSLGPAGSLSNQPQHF.

Only one count was recorded for this clone. The chain uses TRBV4-1 and TRBJ1-3, with D uncertain. The CDR3 has 15 amino acids. Trimming stripped 4 bases from V and 3 bases from J, with 13 bases between. Germline V CDR1 and CDR2: MGHRA, YSYEKL. The CDR3 nucleotides are TGCGCCAGCAGCCCGGTCTCCGATGGTGGAAACACCATATATTTT. Amino acid sequence: CASSPVSDGGNTIYF.

The gene calls are TRBV19 and TRBJ1-1; 7 bases agree with TRBD1. Germline values: CDR1 LNHDA, CDR2 SQIVND (reference sequence). Trimming at V came to 7 bases and at J to 10 bases, leaving 12 bases not matched to a gene. This CDR3 is 13 amino acids long. CDR3 amino acids: CASTKTGSVGAFF. The CDR3 DNA reads as TGTGCCAGTACCAAGACAGGGTCAGTGGGAGCTTTCTTT.

The V gene is TRBV9, the J gene TRBJ2-3; 8 nucleotides align to TRBD2. The CDR3 is 16 amino acids. V lost 2 bases, J lost 5 bases, and 10 bases stayed unmatched. Per the germline V gene, CDR1 is SGDLS and CDR2 is YYNGEE. In DNA, the CDR3 is TGTGCCAGCAGCGTCCCGCGGGGGGCGGTCTTAGATACGCAGTATTTT. Amino acid sequence: CASSVPRGAVLDTQYF. The entire variable domain, with the rest obtained from reference TRBV9 and TRBJ2-3, is as follows: DSGVTQTPKHLITATGQRVTLRCSPRSGDLSVYWYQQSLDQGLQFLIQYYNGEERAKGNILERFSAQQFPDLHSELNLSSLELGDSALYFCASSVPRGAVLDTQYFGPGTRLTVL.